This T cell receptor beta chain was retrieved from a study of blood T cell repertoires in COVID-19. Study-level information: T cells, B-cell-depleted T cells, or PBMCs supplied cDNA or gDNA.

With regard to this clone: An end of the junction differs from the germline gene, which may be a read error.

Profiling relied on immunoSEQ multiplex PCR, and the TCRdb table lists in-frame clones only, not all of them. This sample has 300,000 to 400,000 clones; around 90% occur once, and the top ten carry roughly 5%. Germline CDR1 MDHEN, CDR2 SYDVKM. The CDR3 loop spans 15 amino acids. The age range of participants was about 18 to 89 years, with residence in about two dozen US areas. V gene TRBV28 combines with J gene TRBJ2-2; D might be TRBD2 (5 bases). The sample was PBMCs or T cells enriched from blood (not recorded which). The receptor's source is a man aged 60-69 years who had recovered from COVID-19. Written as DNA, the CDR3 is TGTGCCAGCAGTTTAATGGCGGTGAGCACCGGGGAGCCGTTTTTT. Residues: CASSLMAVSTGEPFF.